The 20 T cell receptor beta chains reported below all come from one sample, sequenced in a study of blood T cells in healthy people across ages. Then a second PCR, running roughly 6 to 12 cycles, was carried out with a sample-barcoded 5' primer and a J-beta primer mix. TCRdb re-called the 5' RACE reads through MiXCR, storing one row per CDR3 protein. Seen here are roughly 680,000 distinct CDR3 sequences, 52% observed once, and the top ten hold roughly 12%. Sequencing was performed on blood. All receptors come from an elderly woman in good health.

This clonotype was detected a few times. The chain is built from TRBV5-8 and TRBJ1-5; D not resolved. The CDR3 has 16 residues. V gave up 2 bases and J gave up 2 bases, with 14 bases separating them. CDR1 is SGHTS, CDR2 YDEGEE, per germline. The CDR3 DNA reads as TGTGCCAGCAGCTTAGGAAGAGACTCCGGCAATCAGCCCCAGCATTTT. This gives the protein CASSLGRDSGNQPQHF.

V is TRBV6-6 and J is TRBJ2-3; 7 bases map to TRBD1. Trimming took 5 bases from V and 8 from J; bases not matched to a gene: 10. Germline V gives CDR1 MNHNY, CDR2 SVGAGI (reference sequence). The CDR3 totals 14 residues. The CDR3 DNA is TGTGCCAGCAGTGACACACAGGGGAGTGGTACGCAGTATTTT. This sequence encodes CASSDTQGSGTQYF.

Note on this clonotype: Just one base apart from a much larger clone, this may be a read error. This chain links TRBV20-1 with TRBJ2-3, with D hard to call. CDR3 length: 15 residues. Germline V lookup: CDR1 DFQATT, CDR2 SNEGSKA (reference sequence). Trimming stripped 7 bases from V and 1 base from J, with 18 bases between. CDR3 DNA sequence: TGCAGTGTTGGGTCCCGGCATGTCGGCACAGATACGCAGTATTTT. Encoded protein: CSVGSRHVGTDTQYF.

This clonotype was observed many times. V is TRBV20-1 and J is TRBJ2-5, with D maybe TRBD1 (6 bases). The CDR3 has 15 residues. Between the trimmed V and J ends, which lost 5 bases and 2 bases, there was a span of 18 bases. Germline loops: CDR1 DFQATT, CDR2 SNEGSKA (reference sequence). CDR3 coding DNA: TGCAGTGCTGACCCGGGACAACTTTTGCAAGAGACCCAGTACTTC. Encoded protein: CSADPGQLLQETQYF.

Ten or more counts support this clonotype. This chain uses TRBV2 with TRBJ2-5; possibly TRBD2 for D (5 bases). Deletions cut 7 bases from V and 4 bases from J, with 13 bases between. In germline, CDR1 is SNHLY, CDR2 FYNNEI. CDR3 length equals 13 residues. The CDR3 region has the DNA TGTGCCAGCAACGGCAATGAGGGAGAGACCCAGTACTTC. Translated, it gives CASNGNEGETQYF. Variable domain in full (rest from reference TRBV2 and TRBJ2-5): EPEVTQTPSHQVTQMGQEVILRCVPISNHLYFYWYRQILGQKVEFLVSFYNNEISEKSEIFDDQFSVERPDGSNFTLKIRSTKLEDSAMYFCASNGNEGETQYFGPGTRLLVL.

This clonotype was seen at least ten times. This rearrangement joins TRBV28 to TRBJ2-1; TRBD2 aligns across 8 bases. The germline V gene has CDR1 MDHEN and CDR2 SYDVKM. V trimming: 5 bases; J trimming: 8 bases; junction bases outside the gene matches: 8. The CDR3 has 14 amino acids. The CDR3 sequence: CASSLGTGGYEQFF. CDR3 DNA sequence: TGTGCCAGCAGTCTCGGGACGGGAGGGTATGAGCAGTTCTTC.

V gene TRBV2 combines with J gene TRBJ1-6, with 7 bases identical to TRBD1. With V trimmed by 6 bases and J by 3 bases, 5 bases remained unmatched. Germline lookup yields CDR1 SNHLY and CDR2 FYNNEI. The CDR3 length is 15 residues. The DNA for the CDR3 is TGTGCCAGCAGAGGGGACAGTGTCTATAATTCACCCCTCCACTTT. Encoded protein: CASRGDSVYNSPLHF.

This clonotype occurred many times. The rearrangement links TRBV7-2 to TRBJ2-5; no reliable D call. The CDR3 contains 16 residues. Germline-derived CDR1 and CDR2 are SGHTA and FQGNSA. Trimming removed 6 bases at V and 4 bases at J, with 21 bases between. The CDR3 DNA follows: TGTGCCAGCAGTGACTTAGGCGGTTTAGTTGCAGAGACCCAGTACTTC. Its protein product is CASSDLGGLVAETQYF. The complete variable domain, with remaining parts taken from reference TRBV7-2 and TRBJ2-5, reads GAGVSQSPSNKVTEKGKDVELRCDPISGHTALYWYRQSLGQGLEFLIYFQGNSAPDKSGLPSDRFSAERTGGSVSTLTIQRTQQEDSAVYLCASSDLGGLVAETQYFGPGTRLLVL.

Comment on this clonotype: Since a much larger clone is just one base distant, this may be a read error. This chain uses TRBV3-1 with TRBJ2-5; possible D gene TRBD2, 6 bases. CDR3 size: 13 residues. In germline, CDR1 is LGHDT, CDR2 YNNKEL (reference sequence). V gave up 4 bases and J gave up 11 bases, with 17 bases separating them. CDR3 protein: CASSRDFDNEQYF. CDR3 bases: TGTGCCAGCAGCCGGGACTTCGACAATGAGCAGTACTTC.

The chain links TRBV15 to TRBJ1-4; 8 nucleotides align to TRBD1. Per germline, CDR1 LNHNV and CDR2 YYDKDF (reference sequence). The V segment lost 7 bases and the J segment 8 bases; nucleotides outside the gene matches: 6. The CDR3 length is 13 residues. CDR3 in DNA: TGTGCCACCAACCAGGACAGGGAAGAAAAACTGTTTTTT. Translation: CATNQDREEKLFF.

The genes are TRBV29-1 and TRBJ2-1; 8 nucleotides match TRBD1. The J call may be incorrect, as the DNA end agrees better with TRBJ2-7. This CDR3 comprises 13 residues. Germline V gene sequence: CDR1 SQVTM, CDR2 ANQGSEA. The CDR3 nucleotides read TGCAGCGTTGGGGGACAGGCCTTAAATGAGCAGTACTTC. Its translation: CSVGGQALNEQYF.

This clonotype appeared many times. The V call is TRBV28, the J call TRBJ2-4; 8 nucleotides agree with TRBD1. CDR3 size: 14 residues. J gave up 1 base and V 7 bases, and 3 bases lay outside the gene matches. Germline V gene sequence: CDR1 MDHEN, CDR2 SYDVKM. The CDR3 DNA reads as TGTGCCAGCACTCAGGGGGCTGCCAAAAACATTCAGTACTTC. Residues: CASTQGAAKNIQYF.

This clonotype occurred many times. The genes are TRBV6-2 or TRBV6-3 and TRBJ2-1; D gene uncertain. This CDR3 has 13 residues. V shed 2 bases and J shed 5 bases, with 7 bases lying between them. The germline V gene has CDR1 MNHEY and CDR2 SVGEGT. The DNA for the CDR3 is TGTGCCAGCAGTTACGACATGAACAATGAGCAGTTCTTC. The encoded protein is CASSYDMNNEQFF.

This clonotype was seen once. This chain joins TRBV28 and TRBJ1-2, with 7 bases that match TRBD1. In germline, CDR1 is MDHEN, CDR2 SYDVKM. This CDR3 contains 14 residues. The junction had 4 bases not matched to a gene; V was cut back by 3 bases and J by 3 bases. CDR3 nucleotide sequence: TGTGCCAGCAGTTTTGGGACAGAATACTATGGCTACACCTTC. This gives the protein CASSFGTEYYGYTF.

This clonotype was observed a handful of times. The CDR3 region has the DNA TGTGCCAGCAGCCAGCGGGAGGCTGGCTACACCTTC. This translates into CASSQREAGYTF. The chain is built from TRBV3-1 and TRBJ1-2; D uncertain. The CDR3 has 12 amino acids. Looked up from germline, CDR1 is LGHDT and CDR2 is YNNKEL (reference sequence). V dropped 3 bases and J dropped 7 bases, with 9 bases sitting between them. Using reference TRBV3-1 and TRBJ1-2 for the parts outside the CDR3, the full variable domain is DTAVSQTPKYLVTQMGNDKSIKCEQNLGHDTMYWYKQDSKKFLKIMFSYNNKELIINETVPNRFSPKSPDKAHLNLHINSLELGDSAVYFCASSQREAGYTFGSGTRLTVV.

In its sample, this clonotype was seen once. One end of the junction does not line up with germline, which may come from a read error. The V and J genes are TRBV12-3 or TRBV12-4 and TRBJ2-2; 9 nucleotides align to TRBD1. The CDR3 has 16 amino acids. CDR3 protein: CARRTRPQGAGGELFF. In DNA, the CDR3 is TGTGCCCGCAGGACTAGACCACAGGGGGCGGGCGGGGAGCTGTTTTTT.

The chain employs TRBV29-1 and TRBJ2-3; D perhaps matches TRBD1 (5 bases). This CDR3 contains 13 residues. The V end was cut by 5 bases, the J end by 6 bases, with 15 bases between. Germline CDR1 and CDR2: SQVTM and ANQGSEA. This CDR3 is CSVTLVGLDTQYF. The CDR3 coding sequence is TGCAGCGTTACACTGGTGGGGCTGGATACGCAGTATTTT.

Points on this clonotype: A read error is possible here, since a much larger clone lies one base away. J is TRBJ2-1 and V is TRBV4-2, with 7 bases matching TRBD2. The CDR3 totals 16 residues. Germline V gene sequence: CDR1 LGHNA, CDR2 YNFKEQ. CDR3 nucleotides: TGTGCCAGCAGCCAAGAGCTAAGCGGGAACACCAATGAGCCGTTCTTC. This gives the protein CASSQELSGNTNEPFF.

The table lists this clonotype with many counts. V is TRBV5-1 and J is TRBJ2-3, with TRBD2 identical over 14 bases. Losses at the gene ends were 4 bases for V and 5 bases for J; bases not matched to a gene: 12. The CDR3 totals 18 residues. Per the germline V gene, CDR1 is SGHRS and CDR2 is YFSETQ. CDR3 sequence: CASSPTLTSGRAQDTQYF. The CDR3 bases are TGCGCCAGCAGCCCTACCCTGACTAGCGGGAGGGCACAAGATACGCAGTATTTT.

V gene TRBV25-1 combines with J gene TRBJ1-3, with a weak D call TRBD1 (5 bases). This CDR3 contains 15 residues. V lost 3 bases and J lost 0, with 9 bases in between. The germline V gene encodes CDR1 MGHDK and CDR2 SYGVNS. The CDR3 DNA reads TGTGCCAGCAGTGAGGGACCGAACTCTGGAAACACCATATATTTT. It is translated as CASSEGPNSGNTIYF.